These 5 T cell receptor beta chains originate from one sample sequenced in a study of control samples from healthy donors and cancer patients. The protocol was immunoSEQ multiplex PCR, while the TCRdb copy is restricted to in-frame clones and leaves out a portion. This table holds approximately 86,000 clones, around nine tenths found once. The sequenced sample was blood. The receptors here all came from a man between 25 and 39 years old in good health.

The chain uses TRBV5-1 and TRBJ2-5, with 9 bases matching TRBD2. Per germline, CDR1 SGHRS and CDR2 YFSETQ. V gave up 1 base and J gave up 3 bases; unmatched junction bases: 7. The CDR3 extends over 16 amino acids. The CDR3 reads CASSLMSGGSEETQYF. The CDR3 DNA reads TGCGCCAGCAGCTTGATGAGCGGGGGGTCGGAAGAGACCCAGTACTTC. The whole variable domain, remainder taken from reference TRBV5-1 and TRBJ2-5, is KAGVTQTPRYLIKTRGQQVTLSCSPISGHRSVSWYQQTPGQGLQFLFEYFSETQRNKGNFPGRFSGRQFSNSRSEMNVSTLELGDSALYLCASSLMSGGSEETQYFGPGTRLLVL.

The gene calls are TRBV27 and TRBJ1-5; no definite D call. This CDR3 is built from 16 residues. Germline V gene sequence: CDR1 MNHEY, CDR2 SMNVEV (reference sequence). Between the trimmed V and J ends, which lost 2 bases and 4 bases, there was a span of 15 bases. CDR3 in amino acids: CASSLTPPSRNQPQHF. In DNA form, the CDR3 reads TGTGCCAGCAGTTTAACCCCCCCCTCGAGAAATCAGCCCCAGCATTTT.

The chain recombines TRBV6-1 with TRBJ1-3, with unresolved D. The CDR3 sequence is 16 residues long. Trimming left V 4 bases short and J 2 bases short, with 15 bases between. CDR1 and CDR2 from the germline V gene are MNHNS and SASEGT. CDR3 bases: TGTGCCAGCAGTGCCCAGCCTGGTGGTGCTGGAAACACCATATATTTT. Residues: CASSAQPGGAGNTIYF.

This sequence joins TRBV14 and TRBJ2-3, with D tentatively TRBD2 (6 bases). V was cut by 4 bases and J by 1 base, with 9 bases left in between. CDR1 and CDR2 from the germline V gene are SGHDN and FVKESK. The CDR3 contains 14 residues. CDR3 loop: CASSPIAGTDTQYF. The CDR3 bases are TGTGCCAGCAGCCCAATAGCGGGCACAGATACGCAGTATTTT. Using reference TRBV14 and TRBJ2-3 for the parts outside the CDR3, the full variable domain is EAGVTQFPSHSVIEKGQTVTLRCDPISGHDNLYWYRRVMGKEIKFLLHFVKESKQDESGMPNNRFLAERTGGTYSTLKVQPAELEDSGVYFCASSPIAGTDTQYFGPGTRLTVL.

The chain links TRBV7-2 to TRBJ2-5; 7 bases map to TRBD1. Unmatched junction bases numbered 7, after V lost 2 bases and J lost 4 bases. The CDR3 totals 15 residues. CDR1 is SGHTA, CDR2 FQGNSA, per germline. The CDR3 nucleotides read TGTGCCAGCAGCTTACCGACAGGGTTGAGAGAGACCCAGTACTTC. Its translation: CASSLPTGLRETQYF.